The 25 T cell receptor beta chains below all came from one sample that was sequenced in a study of type 1 and type 2 diabetes patients. Amplification started from genomic DNA. The TCR beta CDR3 region was amplified using 30 forward and 13 reverse primers. TCRdb re-called the multiplex PCR reads through MiXCR, storing one row per CDR3 protein. This sample has about 290,000 distinct CDR3 sequences, with approximately 45% found just once. The sequenced sample consisted of peripheral blood mononuclear cells (PBMCs). The receptors were gathered from a man aged 18 to 30 with type 2 diabetes.

This chain uses TRBV29-1 with TRBJ2-3; a weak D match, TRBD2 (6 bases). Germline CDR1 and CDR2: SQVTM and ANQGSEA. Between the trimmed V and J ends, which lost 8 bases and 3 bases, there was a span of 15 bases. CDR3 length: 13 amino acids. CDR3 residues: CSYTTGVTDTQYF. As DNA, the CDR3 is TGCAGCTACACCACGGGAGTAACAGATACGCAGTATTTT.

The chain is built from TRBV7-2 and TRBJ1-3; 7 bases align to TRBD1. Germline V lookup: CDR1 SGHTA, CDR2 FQGNSA. This CDR3 is built from 15 residues. V lost 5 bases to trimming and J lost 0 bases; unmatched junction nucleotides: 4. The CDR3 sequence is CASSPGQSSGNTIYF. DNA of the CDR3: TGTGCCAGCAGCCCGGGACAGAGCTCTGGAAACACCATATATTTT.

V is TRBV2 and J is TRBJ2-7; D perhaps matches TRBD2 (5 bases). Trimming took 5 bases from V and 5 from J, leaving 19 bases between them. Germline lookup yields CDR1 SNHLY and CDR2 FYNNEI. This CDR3 is built from 15 residues. DNA of the CDR3: TGTGCCAGCAGTTACTGGGAGACCGGCATCGACGAGCAGTACTTC. Translation gives CASSYWETGIDEQYF. The full variable domain, in which reference TRBV2 and TRBJ2-7 provide the parts outside the CDR3, is EPEVTQTPSHQVTQMGQEVILRCVPISNHLYFYWYRQILGQKVEFLVSFYNNEISEKSEIFDDQFSVERPDGSNFTLKIRSTKLEDSAMYFCASSYWETGIDEQYFGPGTRLTVT.

Only a few counts were recorded for this clonotype. The rearrangement uses TRBV6-6 and TRBJ1-6; the match to TRBD1 covers 7 bases. Per the germline V gene, CDR1 is MNHNY and CDR2 is SVGAGI (reference sequence). The J segment lost 10 bases and the V segment lost 2 bases, leaving 8 bases of the junction unmatched. The CDR3 loop spans 15 amino acids. The CDR3 loop reads CASSYGGDRSSPLHF. In DNA form, the CDR3 reads TGTGCCAGCAGTTACGGGGGGGACAGAAGCTCACCCCTCCACTTT.

This clonotype has a handful of counts. J is TRBJ2-7 and V is TRBV11-1, with a possible D match to TRBD1 (5 bases). Trimming took off 2 bases at V and 3 bases at J, with 8 bases between the two ends. The germline V gene encodes CDR1 SGHAT and CDR2 FQDESV (reference sequence). The CDR3 sequence is 13 residues long. The CDR3 region is CASSLLDIYEQYF. DNA for the CDR3: TGTGCCAGCAGCTTACTGGACATCTACGAGCAGTACTTC.

The chain carries TRBV19 and TRBJ2-7, with 8 bases matching TRBD1. The J segment lost 4 bases and the V segment lost 3 bases, leaving 5 bases of the junction unmatched. The CDR3 has 14 amino acids. Germline V lookup: CDR1 LNHDA, CDR2 SQIVND (reference sequence). The CDR3 region has the DNA TGTGCCAGTAGTATTCAGGGGGCAGGATACGAGCAGTACTTC. Translated: CASSIQGAGYEQYF.

This chain connects TRBV7-2 to TRBJ2-7, with D possibly being TRBD1 (6 bases). The CDR3 runs 15 residues. Germline CDR1 and CDR2: SGHTA and FQGNSA. Trimming left V 9 bases short and J 4 bases short, with 22 bases between. The CDR3 sequence is CASSTGIGTSYEQYF. The CDR3 DNA follows: TGTGCCAGTAGTACAGGAATCGGGACAAGTTACGAGCAGTACTTC. Full variable domain (remainder filled in from reference TRBV7-2 and TRBJ2-7): GAGVSQSPSNKVTEKGKDVELRCDPISGHTALYWYRQSLGQGLEFLIYFQGNSAPDKSGLPSDRFSAERTGGSVSTLTIQRTQQEDSAVYLCASSTGIGTSYEQYFGPGTRLTVT.

The chain links TRBV7-2 to TRBJ1-1; TRBD1 matches 10 bases. The CDR3 sequence is 15 residues long. Germline V gives CDR1 SGHTA, CDR2 FQGNSA. The trim removed 1 base at V and 8 bases at J, leaving 7 bases unmatched. The CDR3 loop reads CASSLETGGFPEAFF. The CDR3 nucleotides read TGTGCCAGCAGCTTAGAGACAGGGGGCTTTCCCGAAGCTTTCTTT.

This rearrangement joins TRBV10-1 to TRBJ1-1, with D uncertain. The CDR3 contains 15 residues. With 2 bases removed from V and 1 base from J, the gap between germline ends came to 11 bases. CDR1 is WNHNN, CDR2 SYGVQD, per germline (reference sequence). As DNA, the CDR3 is TGCGCCAGCAGTGAGAGCGGGTGGGCGAACACTGAAGCTTTCTTT. Amino acids: CASSESGWANTEAFF.

The chain recombines TRBV30 with TRBJ1-2, with D maybe TRBD1 (6 bases). Between the trimmed V and J ends, which lost 4 bases and 8 bases, there was a span of 17 bases. CDR1 is GTSNPN, CDR2 SVGIG, per germline (reference sequence). CDR3 length: 13 residues. The CDR3 coding sequence is TGTGCCTGGACCCAAGAAAGGGGGGACGGCTACACCTTC. Translated: CAWTQERGDGYTF.

The chain has TRBV18 and TRBJ1-4, with 9 positions matching TRBD1. The J segment lost 7 bases and the V segment lost 3 bases, leaving 6 bases of the junction unmatched. Germline CDR1 is KGHSH and CDR2 is LQKENI. This CDR3 is 15 amino acids long. The CDR3 here is CASSPGTGSLEKLFF. The CDR3, as DNA: TGTGCCAGCTCACCTGGGACAGGGAGTCTTGAAAAACTGTTTTTT.

This clonotype was detected many times. This chain joins TRBV2 and TRBJ2-5; D possibly corresponds to TRBD1 (6 bases). The CDR3 extends over 14 amino acids. The V gene lost 6 bases and the J gene lost 3 bases, with 14 bases spanning the gap. Germline V gene data show CDR1 as SNHLY and CDR2 as FYNNEI. The chain's CDR3 is CASRETGHEETQYF. The CDR3 region has the DNA TGTGCCAGCAGGGAGACAGGACACGAAGAGACCCAGTACTTC.

To note about this clonotype: A much larger clone lies one base from this, so it may be a read error. The chain carries TRBV25-1 and TRBJ1-1; TRBD1 is a possible D gene (5 bases). Germline V gives CDR1 MGHDK, CDR2 SYGVNS. The CDR3 spans 17 residues. This chain's CDR3 is CASSEYGGVWGNTEALF. The CDR3 DNA follows: TGTGCCAGCAGTGAATATGGTGGGGTTTGGGGGAACACTGAAGCTCTCTTT.

The rearrangement joins TRBV7-8 to TRBJ1-1; D not resolved. Germline V gives CDR1 SGHVS, CDR2 FQNEAQ. CDR3 length equals 14 residues. Trimming pared 1 base from V and 7 bases from J, leaving 13 bases between. CDR3 sequence (DNA): TGTGCCAGCAGCTTAGAAGAGGGTCTGATTGAAGCTTTCTTT. It is translated as CASSLEEGLIEAFF.

The chain has TRBV10-1 and TRBJ1-6; TRBD1 might be the D (6 bases). This CDR3 is 15 amino acids long. From germline, CDR1 is WNHNN and CDR2 SYGVQD (reference sequence). V lost 8 bases and J lost 10, with 21 bases in between. The CDR3 reads CASGTSGGLGSPLHF. The CDR3, as DNA: TGCGCCAGCGGAACATCGGGGGGCTTGGGGTCACCCCTCCACTTT.

To note about this clonotype: One junction end does not reproduce the germline sequence, and a read error may be involved. The chain combines TRBV6-5 with TRBJ2-7; no definite D call. CDR3 length: 13 amino acids. The germline V gene has CDR1 MNHEY and CDR2 SVGAGI. CDR3 bases: TGTGCCATCAGTGAGATGGGAACCTACGAGCAGTACTTC. Residues: CAISEMGTYEQYF.

The rearrangement joins TRBV5-1 to TRBJ2-7; D is unclear. Germline CDR1 reads SGHRS; CDR2 reads YFSETQ. V gave up 4 bases and J gave up 5 bases, with 13 bases separating them. This CDR3 contains 13 residues. DNA of the CDR3: TGCGCCAGCAGCCAAGTTTTAGGGCACGAGCAGTACTTC. Translation gives CASSQVLGHEQYF.

This clonotype is a singleton in its sample. The chain links TRBV27 to TRBJ2-1; 10 nucleotides match TRBD1. V trimming: 6 bases; J trimming: 9 bases; junction bases outside the gene matches: 14. The CDR3 covers 16 residues. Germline CDR1 MNHEY, CDR2 SMNVEV (reference sequence). The CDR3 is CASSEWGTGVFGEQFF. CDR3 nucleotide sequence: TGTGCCAGCAGCGAATGGGGGACAGGGGTTTTTGGTGAGCAGTTCTTC.

Only a few counts were recorded for this clonotype. The chain joins TRBV4-3 to TRBJ1-4; no clear D gene. Looked up from germline, CDR1 is LGHNA and CDR2 is YSLEER. The CDR3 extends over 17 amino acids. V was cut by 1 base and J by 1 base, with 13 bases left in between. This CDR3 reads CASSQVLAEGTNEKLFF. The CDR3 DNA follows: TGCGCCAGCAGCCAAGTTTTGGCGGAGGGAACTAATGAAAAACTGTTTTTT.

The chain employs TRBV20-1 and TRBJ1-6; D unresolved. Trimming took off 3 bases at V and 2 bases at J, with 11 bases between the two ends. The CDR3 length is 15 residues. CDR1 and CDR2 (germline): DFQATT, SNEGSKA (reference sequence). CDR3 sequence reads: CSASVVTAYNSPLHF. CDR3 sequence (DNA): TGCAGTGCTAGCGTTGTCACGGCCTATAATTCACCCCTCCACTTT.

This rearrangement joins TRBV12-3 or TRBV12-4 to TRBJ2-7; TRBD2 agrees at 10 bases. The CDR3 sequence is 14 residues long. The ends lost 6 bases at V and 2 bases at J; junction bases unmatched: 4. Here the CDR3 reads CASSASGRAYEQYF. DNA for the CDR3: TGTGCCAGCAGCGCCAGCGGGAGGGCCTACGAGCAGTACTTC.

The chain has TRBV10-3 and TRBJ1-4; D ambiguous. CDR1 is ENHRY, CDR2 SYGVKD, per germline. The CDR3 runs 13 residues. Trimming took 0 bases from V and 7 from J, leaving 6 bases between them. The CDR3 loop reads CAISESLGEKLFF. CDR3 coding DNA: TGTGCCATCAGTGAGTCATTGGGTGAAAAACTGTTTTTT.

The V gene is TRBV10-3, the J gene TRBJ2-1; D might be TRBD2 (6 bases). The CDR3 has 15 amino acids. Per germline, CDR1 ENHRY and CDR2 SYGVKD. The V end lost 5 bases, the J end lost 4 bases, and 15 bases lay between the germline ends. The CDR3 DNA reads TGTGCCATCAGTAACCGGGACTTCTTTTACAATGAGCAGTTCTTC. Translating it yields CAISNRDFFYNEQFF.

The chain couples TRBV7-9 to TRBJ2-3, with no clear D. Looked up from germline, CDR1 is SEHNR and CDR2 is FQNEAQ (reference sequence). The V and J ends lost 7 bases and 3 bases respectively, with 8 bases between them. This CDR3 comprises 12 residues. CDR3 loop: CASTPGTDTQYF. In DNA, the CDR3 is TGTGCCAGCACCCCCGGGACAGATACGCAGTATTTT.

The rearrangement uses TRBV27 and TRBJ2-2; perhaps TRBD1 as D (6 bases). Per germline, CDR1 MNHEY and CDR2 SMNVEV (reference sequence). CDR3 size: 20 residues. Trimming took off 0 bases at V and 6 bases at J, with 26 bases between the two ends. The CDR3 loop reads CASSLSRNGRQGWFAGELFF. The CDR3 coding sequence is TGTGCCAGCAGTTTATCCCGAAATGGGCGGCAGGGGTGGTTTGCCGGGGAGCTGTTTTTT.